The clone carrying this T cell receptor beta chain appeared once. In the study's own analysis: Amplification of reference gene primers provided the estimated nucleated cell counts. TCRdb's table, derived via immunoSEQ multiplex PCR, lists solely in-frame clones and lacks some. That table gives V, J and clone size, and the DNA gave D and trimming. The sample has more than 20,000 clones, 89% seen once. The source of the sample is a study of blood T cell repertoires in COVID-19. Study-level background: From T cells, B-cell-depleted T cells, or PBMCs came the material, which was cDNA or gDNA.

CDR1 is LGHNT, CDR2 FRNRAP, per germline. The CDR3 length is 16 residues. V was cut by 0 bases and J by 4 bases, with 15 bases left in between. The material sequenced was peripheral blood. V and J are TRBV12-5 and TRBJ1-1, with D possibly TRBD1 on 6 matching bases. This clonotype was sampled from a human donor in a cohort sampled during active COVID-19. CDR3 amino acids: CASGLVTGTAVTEAFF. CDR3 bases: TGTGCTAGTGGTTTGGTAACAGGGACGGCGGTCACTGAAGCTTTCTTT.